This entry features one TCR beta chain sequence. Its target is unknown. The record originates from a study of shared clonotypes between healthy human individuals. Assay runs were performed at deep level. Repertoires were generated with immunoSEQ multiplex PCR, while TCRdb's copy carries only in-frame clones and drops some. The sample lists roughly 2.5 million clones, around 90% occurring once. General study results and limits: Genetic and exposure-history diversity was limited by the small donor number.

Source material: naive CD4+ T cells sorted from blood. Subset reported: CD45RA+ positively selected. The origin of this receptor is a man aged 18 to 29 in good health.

CDR3 protein: CASSAGPQGVGEKLFF. The CDR3 bases are TGTGCCAGCAGCGCCGGTCCACAGGGGGTAGGCGAAAAACTGTTTTTT. J is TRBJ1-4 and V is TRBV9; 8 nucleotides agree with TRBD1. The V gene's germline CDR1 is SGDLS and CDR2 YYNGEE. The CDR3 runs to 16 residues. The V gene end was trimmed by 3 bases and the J gene end by 8 bases; junction bases not matched to a gene: 12. Looking up the rest from reference TRBV9 and TRBJ1-4 gives the full variable domain: DSGVTQTPKHLITATGQRVTLRCSPRSGDLSVYWYQQSLDQGLQFLIQYYNGEERAKGNILERFSAQQFPDLHSELNLSSLELGDSALYFCASSAGPQGVGEKLFFGSGTQLSVL.